This TCR beta chain was profiled in a study of beta chain features in type 1 diabetes. Study-level findings and limits: Type 1 diabetes patients had TCRB CDR3s that were shorter (moderately but significantly so) in all four CD4+ subsets. Among patients, naive, central memory and Treg TCRB repertoires appeared more similar than among healthy donors.

Since all of the isolated RNA was reverse transcribed, expressed TCRB transcripts were what got sequenced. Assay used: immunoSEQ multiplex PCR; TCRdb lists only in-frame clones, some missing. The data show some 350,000 clones, around a tenth seen once. This clone was detected a few times. The antigen remains undetermined. Sampling consisted of one heparinised blood draw per donor, averaging roughly 0.12 L. Sorting with CD45RO/CCR7/CD25/CD127/CD95/CD27 yielded naive, central memory, regulatory and stem-like memory CD4+ cells. The CDR3 runs 16 residues. The germline V gene has CDR1 LNHDA and CDR2 SQIVND (reference sequence). After removal of 9 bases from V and 4 bases from J, the junction contained 11 bases not matched to a gene.

The chain carries TRBV19 and TRBJ2-2; TRBD1 agrees at 10 bases. The TCR sequence derives from a man younger than 40 with type 1 diabetes. Sequencing input: central memory CD4+ T cells from blood. CDR3 DNA: TGTGCCAGCACTCCGGGACAGGGGTTGGGCACCGGGGAGCTGTTTTTT. Translating gives CASTPGQGLGTGELFF.